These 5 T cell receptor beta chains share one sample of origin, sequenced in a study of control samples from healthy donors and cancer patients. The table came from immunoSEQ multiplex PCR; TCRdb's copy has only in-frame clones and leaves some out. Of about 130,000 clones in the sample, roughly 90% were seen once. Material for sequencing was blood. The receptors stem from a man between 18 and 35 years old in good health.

CDR3 coding DNA: TGTGCCAGCAGTGGTCAGCGTCAGGCCCTTCAAGAGACCCAGTACTTC. The encoded protein is CASSGQRQALQETQYF. This chain uses TRBV2 with TRBJ2-5; D gene uncertain. CDR1 SNHLY and CDR2 FYNNEI come from the germline V gene. The V end was cut by 4 bases, the J end by 2 bases, with 17 bases between. This CDR3 has 16 residues.

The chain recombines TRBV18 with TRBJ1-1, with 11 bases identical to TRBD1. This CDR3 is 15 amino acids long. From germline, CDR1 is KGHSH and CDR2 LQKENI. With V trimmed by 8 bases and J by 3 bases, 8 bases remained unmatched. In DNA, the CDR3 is TGTGCCAGCGTCACCGGGACAGGGGGATACACTGAAGCTTTCTTT. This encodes CASVTGTGGYTEAFF.

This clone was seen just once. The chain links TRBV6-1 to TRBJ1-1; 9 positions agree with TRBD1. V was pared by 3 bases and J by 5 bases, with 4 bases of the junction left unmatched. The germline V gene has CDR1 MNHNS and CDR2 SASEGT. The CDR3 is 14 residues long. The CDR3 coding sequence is TGTGCCAGCAGTGACAGGACAGGGGTAACTGAAGCTTTCTTT. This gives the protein CASSDRTGVTEAFF.

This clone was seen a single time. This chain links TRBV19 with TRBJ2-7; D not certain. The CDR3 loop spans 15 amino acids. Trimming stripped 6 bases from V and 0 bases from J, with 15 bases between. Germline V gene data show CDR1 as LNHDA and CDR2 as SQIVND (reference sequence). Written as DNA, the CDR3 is TGTGCCAGTAGCCTGGTTGGGCGTAGCTCCTACGAGCAGTACTTC. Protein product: CASSLVGRSSYEQYF.

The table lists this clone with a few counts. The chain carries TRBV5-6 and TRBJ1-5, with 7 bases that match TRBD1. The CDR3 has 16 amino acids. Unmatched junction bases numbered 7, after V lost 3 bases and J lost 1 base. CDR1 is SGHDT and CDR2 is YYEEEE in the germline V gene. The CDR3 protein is CASSYTGEMSNQPQHF. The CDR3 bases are TGTGCCAGCAGCTATACAGGGGAAATGAGCAATCAGCCCCAGCATTTT.